A selection of T cell receptor beta chains follows, all from one sample in a study of T-cell reconstitution after alpha-beta-depleted transplantation in children. TCRdb reprocessed the PCR reads with MiXCR, giving one entry per CDR3 protein. Among about 400,000 distinct CDR3 sequences, roughly 20% were seen once, and the ten largest hold around 3.9%. Here the sequenced sample was PBMCs from the stem cell graft donor, taken from the stem cell graft. The origin of the receptors is a human donor who donated a stem cell graft to a child with acute myeloid leukemia. Each CDR3 is given with its conserved first and last residue. The order of the fields is J gene, V gene, CDR3 protein.

j_call: TRBJ2-1
v_call: TRBV5-1
cdr3_aa: CASSLGSGTSGSGFF

j_call: TRBJ2-7
v_call: TRBV7-2
cdr3_aa: CASSSSWEQYF

j_call: TRBJ2-5
v_call: TRBV29-1
cdr3_aa: CSVNTRDSGSVTQYF

j_call: TRBJ1-4
v_call: TRBV6-2/TRBV6-3
cdr3_aa: CASSPGLRQEKLFF

j_call: TRBJ2-1
v_call: TRBV20-1
cdr3_aa: CSARDRRTSENEQFF

j_call: TRBJ2-1
v_call: TRBV29-1
cdr3_aa: CSVAPRAGGTSYNEQFF

j_call: TRBJ2-1
v_call: TRBV5-1
cdr3_aa: CASNLGAGNEQFF

j_call: TRBJ2-7
v_call: TRBV15
cdr3_aa: CATSGQGDEQYF

j_call: TRBJ2-3
v_call: TRBV5-1
cdr3_aa: CASSLADSGGTDTQYF

j_call: TRBJ2-1
v_call: TRBV9
cdr3_aa: CASSVTSSDPTRDEQFF

j_call: TRBJ2-7
v_call: TRBV2
cdr3_aa: CASSERGAGGSYEQYF